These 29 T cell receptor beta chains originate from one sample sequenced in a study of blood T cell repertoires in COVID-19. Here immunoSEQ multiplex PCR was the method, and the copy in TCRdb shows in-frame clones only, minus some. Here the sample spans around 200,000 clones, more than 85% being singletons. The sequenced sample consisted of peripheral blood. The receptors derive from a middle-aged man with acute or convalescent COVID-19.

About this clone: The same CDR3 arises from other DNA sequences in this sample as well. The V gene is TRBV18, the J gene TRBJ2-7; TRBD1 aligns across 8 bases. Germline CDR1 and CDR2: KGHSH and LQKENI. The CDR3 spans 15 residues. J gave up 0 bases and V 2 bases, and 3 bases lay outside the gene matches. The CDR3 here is CASSPGTGSSYEQYF. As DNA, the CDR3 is TGTGCCAGCTCACCAGGGACAGGATCCTCCTACGAGCAGTACTTC.

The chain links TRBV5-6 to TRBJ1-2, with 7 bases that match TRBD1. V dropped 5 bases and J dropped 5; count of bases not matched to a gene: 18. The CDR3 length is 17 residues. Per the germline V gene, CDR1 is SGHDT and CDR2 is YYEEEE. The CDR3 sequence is CASRDLGEDRVFYGYTF. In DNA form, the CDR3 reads TGTGCCAGCAGGGACTTAGGGGAAGACAGGGTATTTTATGGCTACACCTTC.

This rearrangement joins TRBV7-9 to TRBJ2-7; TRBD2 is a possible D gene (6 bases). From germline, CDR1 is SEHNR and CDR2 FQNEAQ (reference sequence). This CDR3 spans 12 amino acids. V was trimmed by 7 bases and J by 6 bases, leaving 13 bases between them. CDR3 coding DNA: TGTGCCAGCATCCGAGCCGGGAGCGAGCAGTACTTC. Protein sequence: CASIRAGSEQYF.

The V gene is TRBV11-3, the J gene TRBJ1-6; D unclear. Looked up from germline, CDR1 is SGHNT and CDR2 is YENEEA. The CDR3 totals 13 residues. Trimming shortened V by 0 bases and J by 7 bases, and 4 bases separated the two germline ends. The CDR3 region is CASSLETNSPLHF. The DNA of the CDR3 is TGTGCCAGCAGCTTAGAAACAAATTCACCCCTCCACTTT.

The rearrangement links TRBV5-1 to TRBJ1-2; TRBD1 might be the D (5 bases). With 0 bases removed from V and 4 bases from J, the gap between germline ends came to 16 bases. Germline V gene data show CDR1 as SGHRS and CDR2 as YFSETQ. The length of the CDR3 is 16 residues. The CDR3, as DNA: TGCGCCAGCAGCTTGGATCCGGCGCAGGGCTCCTATGGCTACACCTTC. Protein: CASSLDPAQGSYGYTF.

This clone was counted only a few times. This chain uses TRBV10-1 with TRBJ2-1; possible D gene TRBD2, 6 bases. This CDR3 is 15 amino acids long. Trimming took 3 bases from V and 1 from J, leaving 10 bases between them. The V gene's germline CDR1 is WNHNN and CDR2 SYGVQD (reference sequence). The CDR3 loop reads CASSEQAGSYNEQFF. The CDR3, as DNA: TGCGCCAGCAGTGAACAGGCGGGGTCCTACAATGAGCAGTTCTTC.

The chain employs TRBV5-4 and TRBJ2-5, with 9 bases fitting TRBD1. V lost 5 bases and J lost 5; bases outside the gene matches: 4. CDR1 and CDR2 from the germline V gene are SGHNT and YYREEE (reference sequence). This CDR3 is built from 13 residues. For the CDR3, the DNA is TGTGCCAGCAGGGAGGGGACAGGGGAGACCCAGTACTTC. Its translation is CASREGTGETQYF. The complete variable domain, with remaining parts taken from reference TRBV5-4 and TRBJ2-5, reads ETGVTQSPTHLIKTRGQQVTLRCSSQSGHNTVSWYQQALGQGPQFIFQYYREEENGRGNFPPRFSGLQFPNYSSELNVNALELDDSALYLCASREGTGETQYFGPGTRLLVL.

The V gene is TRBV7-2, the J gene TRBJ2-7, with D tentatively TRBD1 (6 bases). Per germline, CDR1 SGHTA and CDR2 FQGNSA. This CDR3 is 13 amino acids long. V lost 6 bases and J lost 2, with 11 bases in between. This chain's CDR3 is CASSRDRTYEQYF. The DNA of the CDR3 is TGTGCCAGCAGTCGTGACAGGACCTACGAGCAGTACTTC.

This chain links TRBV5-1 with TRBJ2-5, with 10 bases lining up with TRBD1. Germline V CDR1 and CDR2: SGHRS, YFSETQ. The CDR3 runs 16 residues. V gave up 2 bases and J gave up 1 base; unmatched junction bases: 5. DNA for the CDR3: TGCGCCAGCAGCTTACCGGGACAGGGGATCCAAGAGACCCAGTACTTC. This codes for CASSLPGQGIQETQYF.

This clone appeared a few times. The DNA for the CDR3 is TGTGCCACCAGCAGAGATAGTTTGAAGGGTTTCGGCGGGAGGGCCATGGAGACCCAGTACTTC. Its protein is CATSRDSLKGFGGRAMETQYF. The chain has TRBV15 and TRBJ2-5; 9 bases line up with TRBD2. CDR1 and CDR2 from the germline V gene are LNHNV and YYDKDF (reference sequence). V shed 0 bases, J shed 5 bases, and the junction held 22 bases outside the gene matches. The CDR3 loop spans 21 amino acids.

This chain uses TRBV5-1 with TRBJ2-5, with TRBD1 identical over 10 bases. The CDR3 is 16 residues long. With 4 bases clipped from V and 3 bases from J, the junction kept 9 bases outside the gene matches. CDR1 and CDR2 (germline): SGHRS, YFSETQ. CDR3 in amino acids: CASSNRQGAGEETQYF. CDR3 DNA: TGCGCCAGCAGCAACAGACAGGGGGCGGGCGAAGAGACCCAGTACTTC. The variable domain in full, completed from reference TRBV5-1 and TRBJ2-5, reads KAGVTQTPRYLIKTRGQQVTLSCSPISGHRSVSWYQQTPGQGLQFLFEYFSETQRNKGNFPGRFSGRQFSNSRSEMNVSTLELGDSALYLCASSNRQGAGEETQYFGPGTRLLVL.

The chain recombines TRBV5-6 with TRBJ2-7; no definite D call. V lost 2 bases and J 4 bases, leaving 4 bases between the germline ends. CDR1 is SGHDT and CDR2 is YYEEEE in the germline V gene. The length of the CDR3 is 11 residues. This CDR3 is CASSLQYEQYF. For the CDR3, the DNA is TGTGCCAGCAGCTTACAGTACGAGCAGTACTTC.

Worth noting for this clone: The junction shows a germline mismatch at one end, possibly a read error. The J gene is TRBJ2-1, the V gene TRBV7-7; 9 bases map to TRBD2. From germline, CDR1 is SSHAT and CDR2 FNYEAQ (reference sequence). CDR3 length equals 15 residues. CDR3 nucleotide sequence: TGTGCTAGCAGCTCGGGGACTAGCCTGTACAATGAGCAGTTCTTC. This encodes CASSSGTSLYNEQFF.

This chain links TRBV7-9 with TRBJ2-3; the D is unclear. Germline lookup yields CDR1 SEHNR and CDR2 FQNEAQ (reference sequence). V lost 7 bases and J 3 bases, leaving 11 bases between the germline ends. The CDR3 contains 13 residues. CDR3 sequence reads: CASTTTLTDTQYF. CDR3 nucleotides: TGTGCCAGCACCACGACATTGACAGATACGCAGTATTTT.

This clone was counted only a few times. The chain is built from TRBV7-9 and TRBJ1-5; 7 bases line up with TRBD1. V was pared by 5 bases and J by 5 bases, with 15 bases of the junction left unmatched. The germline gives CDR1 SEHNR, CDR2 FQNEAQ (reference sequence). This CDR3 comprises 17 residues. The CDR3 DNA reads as TGTGCCAGCAGCCTAGTATTGGGGATAGGGGGCCATCAGCCCCAGCATTTT. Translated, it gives CASSLVLGIGGHQPQHF.

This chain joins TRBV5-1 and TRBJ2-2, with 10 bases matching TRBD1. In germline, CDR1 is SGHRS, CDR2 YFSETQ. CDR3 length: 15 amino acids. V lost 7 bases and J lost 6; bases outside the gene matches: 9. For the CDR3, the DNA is TGCGCCAGCCAGACAGGGGGCGCGAAGGCCGGGGAGCTGTTTTTT. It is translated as CASQTGGAKAGELFF.

CDR3 protein: CASSGTSGSDEQFF. The CDR3 DNA reads TGTGCCAGCAGCGGGACTAGCGGGAGCGATGAGCAGTTCTTC. The chain joins TRBV9 to TRBJ2-1; 13 nucleotides match TRBD2. V lost 3 bases and J lost 8; bases outside the gene matches: 2. The CDR3 contains 14 residues. Germline V gene sequence: CDR1 SGDLS, CDR2 YYNGEE. The variable domain in full, completed from reference TRBV9 and TRBJ2-1, reads DSGVTQTPKHLITATGQRVTLRCSPRSGDLSVYWYQQSLDQGLQFLIQYYNGEERAKGNILERFSAQQFPDLHSELNLSSLELGDSALYFCASSGTSGSDEQFFGPGTRLTVL.

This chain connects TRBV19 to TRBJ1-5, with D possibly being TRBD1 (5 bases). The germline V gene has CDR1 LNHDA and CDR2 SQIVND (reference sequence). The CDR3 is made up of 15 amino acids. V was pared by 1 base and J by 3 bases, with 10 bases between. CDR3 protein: CASSIGRDNNQPQHF. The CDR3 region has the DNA TGTGCCAGTAGTATAGGCAGGGATAACAATCAGCCCCAGCATTTT.

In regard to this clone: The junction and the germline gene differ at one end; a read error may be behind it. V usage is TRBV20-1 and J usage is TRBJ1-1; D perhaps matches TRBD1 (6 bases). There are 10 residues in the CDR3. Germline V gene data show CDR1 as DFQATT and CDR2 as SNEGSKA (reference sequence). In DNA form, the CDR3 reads TGCAGTGCTAGAGGCTGGACAGACTCTTTT. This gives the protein CSARGWTDSF.

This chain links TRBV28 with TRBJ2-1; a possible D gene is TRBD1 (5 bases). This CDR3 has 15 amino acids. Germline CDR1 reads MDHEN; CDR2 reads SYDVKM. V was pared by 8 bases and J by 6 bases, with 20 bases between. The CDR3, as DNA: TGTGCCAGCGTCGAGGTTCAGGGTCTCGGCAATGAGCAGTTCTTC. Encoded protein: CASVEVQGLGNEQFF.

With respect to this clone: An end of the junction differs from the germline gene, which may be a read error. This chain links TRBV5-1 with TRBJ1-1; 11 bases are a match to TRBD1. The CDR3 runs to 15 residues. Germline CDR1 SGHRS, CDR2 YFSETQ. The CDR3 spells CASSWTGGANSEAFF. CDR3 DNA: TGCGCCAGCAGCTGGACAGGGGGCGCAAACAGTGAAGCTTTCTTT.

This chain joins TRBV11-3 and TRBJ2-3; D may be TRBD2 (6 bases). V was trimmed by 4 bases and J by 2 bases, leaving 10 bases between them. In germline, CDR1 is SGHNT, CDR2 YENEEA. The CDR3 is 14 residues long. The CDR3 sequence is CASSSGGNTDTQYF. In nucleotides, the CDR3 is TGTGCCAGCAGCTCAGGCGGGAACACAGATACGCAGTATTTT.

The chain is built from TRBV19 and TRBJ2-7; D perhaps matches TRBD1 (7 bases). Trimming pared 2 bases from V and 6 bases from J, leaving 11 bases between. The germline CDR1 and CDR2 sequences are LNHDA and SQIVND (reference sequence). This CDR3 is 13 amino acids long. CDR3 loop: CASSIQGGGEQYF. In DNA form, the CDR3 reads TGTGCCAGTAGTATACAGGGGGGAGGCGAGCAGTACTTC. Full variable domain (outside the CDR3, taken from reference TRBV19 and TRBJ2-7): DGGITQSPKYLFRKEGQNVTLSCEQNLNHDAMYWYRQDPGQGLRLIYYSQIVNDFQKGDIAEGYSVSREKKESFPLTVTSAQKNPTAFYLCASSIQGGGEQYFGPGTRLTVT.

The CDR3 DNA reads TGTGCCAGCGGAGGGGGGGCCGAGACTGTTTACAATGAGCAGTTCTTC. Translating it yields CASGGGAETVYNEQFF. The chain recombines TRBV6-4 with TRBJ2-1; a possible D gene is TRBD2 (7 bases). CDR1 is MRHNA and CDR2 is SNTAGT in the germline V gene. The V end was cut by 8 bases, the J end by 4 bases, with 21 bases between. The CDR3 contains 16 residues.

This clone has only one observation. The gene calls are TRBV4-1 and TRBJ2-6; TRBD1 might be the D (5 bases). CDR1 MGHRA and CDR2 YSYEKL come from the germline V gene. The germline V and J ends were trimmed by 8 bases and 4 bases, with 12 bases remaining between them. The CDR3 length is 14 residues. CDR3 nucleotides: TGCGCCAGCGGTAGGACACCCGGGGCCAACGTCCTGACTTTC. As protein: CASGRTPGANVLTF.

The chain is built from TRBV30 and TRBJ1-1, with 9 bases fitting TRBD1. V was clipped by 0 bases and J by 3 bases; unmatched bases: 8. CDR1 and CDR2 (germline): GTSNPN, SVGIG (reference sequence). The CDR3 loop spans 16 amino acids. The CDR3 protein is CAWSVWDRVLDTEAFF. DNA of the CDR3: TGTGCCTGGAGTGTATGGGACAGGGTATTGGACACTGAAGCTTTCTTT. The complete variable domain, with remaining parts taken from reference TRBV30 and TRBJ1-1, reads SQTIHQWPATLVQPVGSPLSLECTVEGTSNPNLYWYRQAAGRGLQLLFYSVGIGQISSEVPQNLSASRPQDRQFILSSKKLLLSDSGFYLCAWSVWDRVLDTEAFFGQGTRLTVV.

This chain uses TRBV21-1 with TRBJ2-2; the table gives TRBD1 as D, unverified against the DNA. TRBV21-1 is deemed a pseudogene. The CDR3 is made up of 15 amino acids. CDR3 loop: CANPRDRENTGELFF. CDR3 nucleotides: TGTGCCAACCCCCGGGACAGGGAGAACACCGGGGAGCTGTTTTTT.

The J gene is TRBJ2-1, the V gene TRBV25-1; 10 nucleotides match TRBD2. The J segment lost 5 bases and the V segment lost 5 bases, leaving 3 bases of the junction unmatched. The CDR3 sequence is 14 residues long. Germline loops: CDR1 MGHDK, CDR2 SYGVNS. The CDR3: CASSLAGDHNEQFF. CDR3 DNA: TGTGCCAGCAGTCTAGCGGGGGACCACAATGAGCAGTTCTTC. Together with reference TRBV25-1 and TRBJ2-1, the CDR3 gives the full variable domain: EADIYQTPRYLVIGTGKKITLECSQTMGHDKMYWYQQDPGMELHLIHYSYGVNSTEKGDLSSESTVSRIRTEHFPLTLESARPSHTSQYLCASSLAGDHNEQFFGPGTRLTVL.

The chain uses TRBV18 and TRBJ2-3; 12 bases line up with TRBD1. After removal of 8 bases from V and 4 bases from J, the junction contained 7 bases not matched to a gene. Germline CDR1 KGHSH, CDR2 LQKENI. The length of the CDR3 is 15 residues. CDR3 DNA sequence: TGTGCCAGCACCGGGACAGGGGGCGGCCCAGATACGCAGTATTTT. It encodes CASTGTGGGPDTQYF.